A single T cell receptor beta chain is shown here with its context. This specimen belongs to a study of beta chain features in type 1 diabetes. Expressed TCRB transcripts were sequenced, since all the RNA that had been isolated was reverse transcribed. Generated by immunoSEQ multiplex PCR, the TCRdb table keeps only in-frame clones and is missing some. This sample carries around 200,000 clones, less than 15% of them seen once, and the ten largest clones take about 0.66%. V shed 4 bases and J 6 bases; nucleotides not matched to a gene: 5. Germline V gene sequence: CDR1 MDHEN, CDR2 SYDVKM. CDR3 length: 14 residues.

The sample taken for sequencing was central memory CD4+ T cells from blood. The TCR originated in a young woman in good health. The chain uses TRBV28 and TRBJ2-4, with 8 bases matching TRBD1. In DNA, the CDR3 is TGTGCCAGCAGTTCAGGGGGCGCGGGAAACATTCAGTACTTC. This translates into CASSSGGAGNIQYF.